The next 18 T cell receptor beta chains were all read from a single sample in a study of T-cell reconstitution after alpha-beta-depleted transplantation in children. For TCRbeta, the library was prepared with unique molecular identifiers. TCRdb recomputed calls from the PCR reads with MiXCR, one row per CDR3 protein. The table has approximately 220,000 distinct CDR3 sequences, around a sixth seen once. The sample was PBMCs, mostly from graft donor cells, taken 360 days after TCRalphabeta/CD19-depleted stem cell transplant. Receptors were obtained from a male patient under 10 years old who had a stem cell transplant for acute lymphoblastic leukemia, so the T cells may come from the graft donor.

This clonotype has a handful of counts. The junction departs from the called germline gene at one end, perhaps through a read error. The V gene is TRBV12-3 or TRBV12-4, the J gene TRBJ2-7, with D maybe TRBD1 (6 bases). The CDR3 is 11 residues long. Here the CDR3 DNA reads TGTGCCAGCAGTTCGCGACAGGCCGGGGACTTC. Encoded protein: CASSSRQAGDF.

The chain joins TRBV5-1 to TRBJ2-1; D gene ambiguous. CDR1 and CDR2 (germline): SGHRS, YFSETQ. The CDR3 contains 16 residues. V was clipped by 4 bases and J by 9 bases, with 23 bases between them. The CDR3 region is CASSPSDVRPAGEQFF. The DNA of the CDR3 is TGCGCCAGCAGCCCCTCAGATGTTCGCCCCGCCGGTGAGCAGTTCTTC. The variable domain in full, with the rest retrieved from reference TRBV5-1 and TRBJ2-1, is KAGVTQTPRYLIKTRGQQVTLSCSPISGHRSVSWYQQTPGQGLQFLFEYFSETQRNKGNFPGRFSGRQFSNSRSEMNVSTLELGDSALYLCASSPSDVRPAGEQFFGPGTRLTVL.

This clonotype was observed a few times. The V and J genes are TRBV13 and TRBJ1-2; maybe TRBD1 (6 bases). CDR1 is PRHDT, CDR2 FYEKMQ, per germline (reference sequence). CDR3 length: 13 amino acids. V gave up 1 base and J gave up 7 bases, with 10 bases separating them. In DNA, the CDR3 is TGTGCCAGCAGCTTAGTACAGGGAGGTGGCTACACCTTC. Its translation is CASSLVQGGGYTF. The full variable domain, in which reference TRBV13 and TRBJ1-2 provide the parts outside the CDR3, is AAGVIQSPRHLIKEKRETATLKCYPIPRHDTVYWYQQGPGQDPQFLISFYEKMQSDKGSIPDRFSAQQFSDYHSELNMSSLELGDSALYFCASSLVQGGGYTFGSGTRLTVV.

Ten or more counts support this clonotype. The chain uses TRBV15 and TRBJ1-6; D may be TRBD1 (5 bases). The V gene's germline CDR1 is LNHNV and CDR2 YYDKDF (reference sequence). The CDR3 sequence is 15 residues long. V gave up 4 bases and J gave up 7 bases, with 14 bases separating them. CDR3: CATSKGRGTNSPLHF. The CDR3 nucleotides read TGTGCCACCAGCAAGGGTAGAGGGACGAATTCACCCCTCCACTTT.

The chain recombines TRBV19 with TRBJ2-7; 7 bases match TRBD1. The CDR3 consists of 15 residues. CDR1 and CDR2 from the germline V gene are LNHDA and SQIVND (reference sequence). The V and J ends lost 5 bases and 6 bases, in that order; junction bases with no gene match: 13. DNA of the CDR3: TGTGCCAGTAGTGCCGCGGGCCCTGACAGGGCCGAGCAGTACTTC. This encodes CASSAAGPDRAEQYF.

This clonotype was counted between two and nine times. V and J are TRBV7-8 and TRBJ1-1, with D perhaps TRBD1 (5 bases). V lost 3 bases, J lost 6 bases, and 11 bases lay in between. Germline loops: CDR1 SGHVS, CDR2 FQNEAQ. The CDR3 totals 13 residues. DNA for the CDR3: TGTGCCAGCAGCTTCGAAAGGGGACCTGAAGCTTTCTTT. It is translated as CASSFERGPEAFF. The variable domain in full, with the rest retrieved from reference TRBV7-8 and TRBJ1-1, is GAGVSQSPRYKVAKRGQDVALRCDPISGHVSLFWYQQALGQGPEFLTYFQNEAQLDKSGLPSDRFFAERPEGSVSTLKIQRTQQEDSAVYLCASSFERGPEAFFGQGTRLTVV.

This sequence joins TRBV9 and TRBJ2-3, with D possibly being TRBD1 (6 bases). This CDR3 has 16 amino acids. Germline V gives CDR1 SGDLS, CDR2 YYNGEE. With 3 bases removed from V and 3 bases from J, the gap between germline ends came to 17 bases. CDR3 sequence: CASSDPGAPLTDTQYF. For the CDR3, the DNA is TGTGCCAGCAGCGACCCAGGGGCCCCCTTGACAGATACGCAGTATTTT.

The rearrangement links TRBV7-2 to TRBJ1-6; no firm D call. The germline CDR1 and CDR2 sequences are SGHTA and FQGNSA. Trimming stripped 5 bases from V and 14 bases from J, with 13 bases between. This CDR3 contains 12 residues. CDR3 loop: CASSDRRVSLHF. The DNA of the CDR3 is TGTGCCAGCAGCGACCGAAGGGTCTCCCTCCACTTT.

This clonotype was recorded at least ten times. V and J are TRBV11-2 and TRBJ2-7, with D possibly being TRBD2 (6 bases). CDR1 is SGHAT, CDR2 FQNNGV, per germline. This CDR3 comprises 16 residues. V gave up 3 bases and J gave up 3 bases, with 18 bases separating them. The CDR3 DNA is TGTGCCAGCAGCTTGTTTCTAGCGCGTAACATCTACGAGCAGTACTTC. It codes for CASSLFLARNIYEQYF.

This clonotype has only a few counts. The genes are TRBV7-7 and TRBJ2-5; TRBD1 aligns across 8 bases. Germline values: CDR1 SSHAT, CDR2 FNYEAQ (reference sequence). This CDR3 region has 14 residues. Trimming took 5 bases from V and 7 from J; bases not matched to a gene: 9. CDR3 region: CASSEQGVGGTQYF. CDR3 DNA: TGTGCCAGCAGCGAACAGGGGGTGGGAGGGACCCAGTACTTC.

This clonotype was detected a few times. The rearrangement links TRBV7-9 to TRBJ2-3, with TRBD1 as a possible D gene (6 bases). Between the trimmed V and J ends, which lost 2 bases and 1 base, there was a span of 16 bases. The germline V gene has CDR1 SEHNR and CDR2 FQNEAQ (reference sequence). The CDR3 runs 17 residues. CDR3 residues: CASSLLNRASGTDTQYF. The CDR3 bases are TGTGCCAGCAGCTTACTCAACAGGGCCTCAGGCACAGATACGCAGTATTTT.

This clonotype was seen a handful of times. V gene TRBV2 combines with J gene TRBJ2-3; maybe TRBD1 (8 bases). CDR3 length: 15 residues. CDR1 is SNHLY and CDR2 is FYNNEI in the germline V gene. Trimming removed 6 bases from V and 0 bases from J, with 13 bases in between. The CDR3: CASRTGGASTDTQYF. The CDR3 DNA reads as TGTGCCAGCAGAACAGGGGGGGCTAGCACAGATACGCAGTATTTT. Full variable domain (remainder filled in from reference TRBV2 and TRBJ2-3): EPEVTQTPSHQVTQMGQEVILRCVPISNHLYFYWYRQILGQKVEFLVSFYNNEISEKSEIFDDQFSVERPDGSNFTLKIRSTKLEDSAMYFCASRTGGASTDTQYFGPGTRLTVL.

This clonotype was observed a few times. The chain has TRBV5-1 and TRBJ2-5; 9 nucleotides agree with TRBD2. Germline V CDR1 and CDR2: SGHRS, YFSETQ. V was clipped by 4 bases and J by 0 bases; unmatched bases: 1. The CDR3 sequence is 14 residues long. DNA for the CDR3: TGCGCCAGCAGCCGGACTAGCGACCAAGAGACCCAGTACTTC. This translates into CASSRTSDQETQYF. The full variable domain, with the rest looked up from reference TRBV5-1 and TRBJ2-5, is KAGVTQTPRYLIKTRGQQVTLSCSPISGHRSVSWYQQTPGQGLQFLFEYFSETQRNKGNFPGRFSGRQFSNSRSEMNVSTLELGDSALYLCASSRTSDQETQYFGPGTRLLVL.

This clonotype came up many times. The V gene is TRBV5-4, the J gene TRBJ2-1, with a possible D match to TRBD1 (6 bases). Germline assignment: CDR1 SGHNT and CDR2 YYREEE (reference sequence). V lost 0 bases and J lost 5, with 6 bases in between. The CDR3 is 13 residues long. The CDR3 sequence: CASSLEGDNEQFF. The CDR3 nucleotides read TGTGCCAGCAGCTTGGAGGGGGACAATGAGCAGTTCTTC.

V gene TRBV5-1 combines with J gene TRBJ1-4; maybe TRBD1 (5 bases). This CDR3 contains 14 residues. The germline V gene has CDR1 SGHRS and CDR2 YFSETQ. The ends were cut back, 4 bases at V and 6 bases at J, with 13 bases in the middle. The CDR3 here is CASSLQAGDEKLFF. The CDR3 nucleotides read TGCGCCAGCAGCCTACAGGCCGGGGATGAAAAACTGTTTTTT.

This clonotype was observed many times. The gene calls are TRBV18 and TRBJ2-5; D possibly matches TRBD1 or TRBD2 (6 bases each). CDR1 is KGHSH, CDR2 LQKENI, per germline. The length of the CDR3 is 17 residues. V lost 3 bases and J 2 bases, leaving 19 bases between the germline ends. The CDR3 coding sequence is TGTGCCAGCTCACCCCCTATTCGGAGGGGGGTTCAAGAGACCCAGTACTTC. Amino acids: CASSPPIRRGVQETQYF.

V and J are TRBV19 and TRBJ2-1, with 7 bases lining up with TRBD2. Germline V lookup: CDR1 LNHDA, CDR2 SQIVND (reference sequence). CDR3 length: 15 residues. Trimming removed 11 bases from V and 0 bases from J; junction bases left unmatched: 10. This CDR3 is CADGEGPCSYNEQFF. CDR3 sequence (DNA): TGTGCCGACGGGGAGGGGCCCTGCTCCTACAATGAGCAGTTCTTC.

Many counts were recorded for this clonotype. The CDR3 sequence is CASSLVAGGGGEQYF. The CDR3 DNA sequence: TGTGCCAGCAGCTTAGTCGCGGGAGGGGGTGGCGAGCAGTACTTC. J is TRBJ2-7 and V is TRBV7-6; TRBD2 aligns across 9 bases. The CDR3 totals 15 residues. V lost 1 base and J lost 6; bases outside the gene matches: 7. The germline gives CDR1 SGHVS, CDR2 FNYEAQ.